This passage covers 7 T cell receptor beta chains from one sample sequenced in a study of cytomegalovirus exposure and HLA in healthy donors. The PCR contained 60 Vbeta and 13 Jbeta primers. Sequencing used immunoSEQ multiplex PCR; TCRdb keeps in-frame clones, though not all of them. The sample includes about 110,000 clones, 70% to 80% of them seen just once. The sample taken for sequencing was PBMCs. The receptors originated from a man aged 50-59 years in good health and CMV-seropositive.

V gene TRBV19 combines with J gene TRBJ2-1; 7 bases match TRBD1. Germline CDR1 and CDR2: LNHDA and SQIVND (reference sequence). This CDR3 spans 15 amino acids. V shed 5 bases, J shed 2 bases, and the junction held 6 bases outside the gene matches. In DNA form, the CDR3 reads TGTGCCAGTAGTTGGGACAGCAGCCCCTACAATGAGCAGTTCTTC. It specifies CASSWDSSPYNEQFF.

This chain joins TRBV7-8 and TRBJ1-2; D is uncertain. Germline CDR1 reads SGHVS; CDR2 reads FQNEAQ. Deletions cut 3 bases from V and 7 bases from J, with 12 bases between. CDR3 length equals 13 residues. The CDR3 DNA sequence: TGTGCCAGCAGCTTTGTCCCCCGGAGTGGCTACACCTTC. This sequence encodes CASSFVPRSGYTF.

V gene TRBV5-1 combines with J gene TRBJ2-7; D not resolved. CDR1 SGHRS and CDR2 YFSETQ come from the germline V gene. This CDR3 is built from 13 residues. Trimming took 3 bases from V and 3 from J, leaving 10 bases between them. In nucleotides, the CDR3 is TGCGCCAGCAGCTCCCTAGGTTTCTACGAGCAGTACTTC. This encodes CASSSLGFYEQYF.

This clone has only a few counts. V and J are TRBV27 and TRBJ2-7, with 12 positions matching TRBD1. Germline V CDR1 and CDR2: MNHEY, SMNVEV (reference sequence). CDR3 length: 15 residues. J was trimmed by 7 bases and V by 5 bases; bases with no gene match: 9. The CDR3 reads CASSPPGQGAGEQYF. The DNA for the CDR3 is TGTGCCAGCAGTCCCCCGGGACAGGGGGCAGGGGAGCAGTACTTC.

There are a few counts of this clone. The CDR3 sequence is CASSTGSDSNEKLFF. CDR3 coding DNA: TGTGCCAGTAGTACTGGGTCCGACAGCAATGAAAAACTGTTTTTT. The V and J genes are TRBV19 and TRBJ1-4; TRBD1 might be the D (5 bases). Per the germline V gene, CDR1 is LNHDA and CDR2 is SQIVND (reference sequence). Trimming stripped 4 bases from V and 5 bases from J, with 14 bases between. The CDR3 runs to 15 residues.

This chain uses TRBV4-2 with TRBJ1-2; D is ambiguous. The CDR3 runs to 15 residues. CDR1 is LGHNA, CDR2 YNFKEQ, per germline. The V and J ends lost 6 bases and 2 bases respectively, with 16 bases between them. The CDR3: CASREREGRNYGYTF. In nucleotides, the CDR3 is TGTGCCAGCAGGGAAAGAGAGGGCAGGAACTATGGCTACACCTTC.

This chain connects TRBV4-1 to TRBJ1-4, with 7 bases aligning to TRBD1. J was trimmed by 5 bases and V by 0 bases; bases with no gene match: 6. The CDR3 runs 16 residues. Germline V lookup: CDR1 MGHRA, CDR2 YSYEKL. The CDR3 loop reads CASSQDRQGLNEKLFF. CDR3 nucleotides: TGCGCCAGCAGCCAAGATAGACAGGGTTTAAATGAAAAACTGTTTTTT.